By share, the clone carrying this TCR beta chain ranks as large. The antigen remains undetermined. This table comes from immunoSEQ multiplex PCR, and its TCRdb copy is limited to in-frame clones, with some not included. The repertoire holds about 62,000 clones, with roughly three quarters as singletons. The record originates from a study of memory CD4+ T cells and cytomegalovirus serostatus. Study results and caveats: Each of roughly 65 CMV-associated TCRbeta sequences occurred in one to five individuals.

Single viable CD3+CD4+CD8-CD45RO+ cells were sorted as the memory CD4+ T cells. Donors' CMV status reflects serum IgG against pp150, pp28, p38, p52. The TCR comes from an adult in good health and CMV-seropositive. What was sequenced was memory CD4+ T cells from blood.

CDR3 sequence: CASSLDSYGYTF. The CDR3 coding sequence is TGTGCCAGCAGCTTGGACTCGTATGGCTACACCTTC. The chain has TRBV5-4 and TRBJ1-2; no clear D gene. From germline, CDR1 is SGHNT and CDR2 YYREEE (reference sequence). The CDR3 is 12 amino acids. Deletions cut 0 bases from V and 5 bases from J, with 5 bases between.